This T cell receptor beta chain was profiled in a study of neurological immune-mediated disorders. Study-level findings and limits: None of the CDR3 amino acid sequences of expanded clones recurred across subjects, suggesting private repertoires in all groups. The greatest TCR clonal expansion appeared in HTLV-1-associated myelopathy and the smallest, falling below healthy controls, in multiple sclerosis.

This clonotype appeared many times. No antigen is known for it. Time point given: longitudinal time-point 2. The method for making cDNA was 5'RACE, and it used 10-nucleotide random UMIs. TCRdb reprocessed the 5' RACE reads via MiXCR and lists one record per CDR3 protein. The sample yields fewer than 35,000 distinct CDR3 sequences, 10% to 15% seen once. Trimming removed 4 bases at V and 0 bases at J, with 8 bases between. The length of the CDR3 is 14 residues. Germline V gene sequence: CDR1 SGHRS, CDR2 YFSETQ. The sample consisted of PBMCs. The chain employs TRBV5-1 and TRBJ1-3; D possibly corresponds to TRBD1 (6 bases). The TCR comes from a woman between 40 and 55 years old in good health. This CDR3 is CASSRTVSGNTIYF. In DNA form, the CDR3 reads TGCGCCAGCAGCCGGACAGTCTCTGGAAACACCATATATTTT.